The clone carrying this T cell receptor (beta chain) was seen a few times. Its antigen is not identified. Template switching added a universal primer site, and cDNA bore unique molecular identifiers. TCRdb reprocessed the 5' RACE reads via MiXCR and lists one record per CDR3 protein. The data contain a few hundred thousand distinct CDR3 sequences, about 8.3% of them singletons. The germline CDR1 and CDR2 sequences are SEHNR and FQNEAQ (reference sequence). J gave up 5 bases and V 0 bases, and 4 bases lay outside the gene matches. This CDR3 spans 14 amino acids. These data are taken from a study of identical twins. Whole-study findings and limits: Researchers reported weaker excess twin sharing in beta out-of-frame sequences. Invariant MAIT and iNKT cells could partly confound zero-insertion analyses.

This sample was shared with a second study, whose subject was yellow fever vaccine responses in identical twins. That source reports: Reports say the vaccine T cell response in twins looked partly convergent and partly personalized.

The chain carries TRBV7-9 and TRBJ2-7; 7 bases agree with TRBD1. The receptor comes from a woman aged 18-35 years in good health. Sequenced: CD8+ T cells sorted from blood. CDR3 protein: CASSLAGTEDEQYF. The CDR3 DNA reads as TGTGCCAGCAGCTTAGCCGGGACAGAGGACGAGCAGTACTTC.